The clone carrying this T cell receptor (beta chain) appeared a few times. The antigen is undetermined. This sample is drawn from a study of T cell repertoires in cytomegalovirus infection. Across the study: Indicated by public TCR beta signatures were CMV infection and matching HLA type. Study-level findings and limits: CMV-specific TCR beta clonotypes restricted by HLA-C were the ones dominating the ex vivo response.

TCRdb passed the reads through MiXCR, listing each CDR3 protein once. The repertoire holds tens of thousands of distinct CDR3 sequences, around 20% seen once, with 65% to 85% in the top ten. This CDR3 has 16 amino acids. Trimming removed 1 base at V and 3 bases at J, with 13 bases between. Looked up from germline, CDR1 is SEHNR and CDR2 is FQNEAQ (reference sequence). Sample: CD8+ T cells from cultured PBMCs, taken from culture after CMV antigen stimulation. V is TRBV7-9 and J is TRBJ2-1; D is uncertain. The sequence was obtained from a human donor in good health (CMV status not recorded). Some clones in this sample may be carry-over from other donors' samples. The CDR3 DNA follows: TGTGCCAGCAGCTTAGTATCGGAGACTTTCTACAATGAGCAGTTCTTC. It codes for CASSLVSETFYNEQFF.